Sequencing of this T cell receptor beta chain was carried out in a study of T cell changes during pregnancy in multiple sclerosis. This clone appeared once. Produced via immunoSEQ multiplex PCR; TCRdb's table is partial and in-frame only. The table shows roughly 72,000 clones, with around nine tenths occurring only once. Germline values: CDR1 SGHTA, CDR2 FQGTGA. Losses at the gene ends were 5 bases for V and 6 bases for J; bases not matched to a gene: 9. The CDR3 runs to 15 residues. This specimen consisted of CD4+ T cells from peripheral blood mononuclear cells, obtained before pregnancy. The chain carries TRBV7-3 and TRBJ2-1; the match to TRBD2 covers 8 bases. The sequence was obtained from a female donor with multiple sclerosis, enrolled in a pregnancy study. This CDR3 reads CASSLDGGVPNEQFF. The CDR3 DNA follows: TGTGCCAGCAGCCTCGACGGGGGGGTCCCCAATGAGCAGTTCTTC.